The 28 T cell receptor beta chains listed next were all sequenced from one sample in a study of response to subunit inactivated influenza vaccine. Each CDR3 protein is one row after TCRdb ran MiXCR on the RT-PCR reads. The sample has hundreds of thousands of distinct CDR3 sequences, around 11% seen once; the top ten hold approximately 10%. These data also formed part of another study, on T cells expressing NK-cell markers. As that study records: With UMIs, 5'RACE template switching was used to make TCR beta cDNA.

This sample comprised PBMCs from blood, obtained on the day of vaccination. The receptors stem from a man aged 50-59 years who received an inactivated influenza vaccine.

The rearrangement uses TRBV19 and TRBJ2-6; 8 nucleotides align to TRBD1. CDR1 and CDR2 from the germline V gene are LNHDA and SQIVND (reference sequence). V shed 5 bases and J 0 bases; nucleotides not matched to a gene: 9. The CDR3 contains 18 residues. The CDR3 region is CASSRDRLTSSGANVLTF. CDR3 sequence (DNA): TGTGCCAGTAGTCGGGACAGGCTTACAAGCTCTGGGGCCAACGTCCTGACTTTC.

This clonotype was seen at least ten times. The CDR3 is CSAPKRGGIRETQYF. CDR3 coding DNA: TGCAGTGCTCCCAAGCGGGGGGGAATTCGGGAGACCCAGTACTTC. This chain links TRBV20-1 with TRBJ2-5; 10 bases line up with TRBD2. Losses at the gene ends were 5 bases for V and 5 bases for J; bases not matched to a gene: 11. Germline V gene sequence: CDR1 DFQATT, CDR2 SNEGSKA (reference sequence). This CDR3 has 15 residues.

The chain links TRBV20-1 to TRBJ2-1; D is possibly TRBD2 (6 bases). Trimming removed 4 bases from V and 1 base from J, with 11 bases in between. Germline V gene data show CDR1 as DFQATT and CDR2 as SNEGSKA (reference sequence). The CDR3 spans 14 residues. The CDR3 DNA reads as TGCAGTGCTACTGGGAGGCCATCCTACAATGAGCAGTTCTTC. This gives the protein CSATGRPSYNEQFF.

In this sample, this clonotype turned up a few times. CDR3 residues: CSARPSGREGYNEQFF. The CDR3 DNA follows: TGCAGTGCTAGGCCATCCGGGCGAGAGGGGTACAATGAGCAGTTCTTC. The chain is built from TRBV20-1 and TRBJ2-1, with D perhaps given as TRBD1 or TRBD2 (5 bases each). The germline V gene encodes CDR1 DFQATT and CDR2 SNEGSKA (reference sequence). With 3 bases removed from V and 4 bases from J, the gap between germline ends came to 19 bases. The CDR3 covers 16 residues.

The CDR3 nucleotides are TGTGCCAGCAGTTCTCAGGGGGCGCGTGGAAACACCATATATTTT. Protein sequence: CASSSQGARGNTIYF. The rearrangement uses TRBV12-3 or TRBV12-4 and TRBJ1-3; 8 nucleotides line up with TRBD1. Trimming cost V 4 bases and J 3 bases; bases outside gene matches: 5. This CDR3 region has 15 residues.

This clonotype was seen ten or more times. The chain has TRBV11-2 and TRBJ2-3; 8 nucleotides agree with TRBD2. Germline V gene sequence: CDR1 SGHAT, CDR2 FQNNGV. The length of the CDR3 is 18 residues. V was pared by 0 bases and J by 4 bases, with 12 bases of the junction left unmatched. CDR3 DNA sequence: TGTGCCAGCAGCTTAGATCGGGGGGGGCCTACAGGTCCAGATACGCAGTATTTT. Translated, it gives CASSLDRGGPTGPDTQYF.

This clonotype came up many times. The chain joins TRBV24-1 to TRBJ2-2; tentatively, D is TRBD1 (6 bases). Trimming took 11 bases from V and 5 from J, leaving 14 bases between them. The germline V gene encodes CDR1 KGHDR and CDR2 SFDVKD. This CDR3 spans 13 amino acids. CDR3 in DNA: TGTGCCATCGGTACAGGGACGACCGGGGAGCTGTTTTTT. This sequence encodes CAIGTGTTGELFF.

There are a few counts of this clonotype. The V and J genes are TRBV6-1 and TRBJ1-5, with 11 nucleotides matching TRBD1. The J segment lost 6 bases and the V segment lost 5 bases, leaving 3 bases of the junction unmatched. The CDR3 sequence is 14 residues long. Germline values: CDR1 MNHNS, CDR2 SASEGT. The CDR3 bases are TGTGCCAGCAGTCTGGACAGGGGGCGTCAGCCCCAGCATTTT. Amino acids: CASSLDRGRQPQHF.

In this sample, this clonotype turned up a few times. This rearrangement joins TRBV29-1 to TRBJ2-2; D is perhaps TRBD2 (5 bases). V was shortened by 4 bases and J by 1 base, with 13 bases between the two germline ends. Looked up from germline, CDR1 is SQVTM and CDR2 is ANQGSEA. The CDR3 has 15 amino acids. CDR3 nucleotides: TGCAGCGTTGTCTCGAGTAGCGTGAACACCGGGGAGCTGTTTTTT. This gives the protein CSVVSSSVNTGELFF.

This chain links TRBV6-5 with TRBJ2-7; the D gene is possibly TRBD1 (5 bases). Per the germline V gene, CDR1 is MNHEY and CDR2 is SVGAGI. V lost 5 bases, J lost 7 bases, and 12 bases lay in between. The CDR3 consists of 12 residues. The CDR3 protein is CASSKGSGEQYF. CDR3 DNA sequence: TGTGCCAGCAGTAAAGGGTCAGGGGAGCAGTACTTC.

This clonotype was counted ten times or more. The gene calls are TRBV11-2 and TRBJ1-1, with TRBD1 as a possible D gene (5 bases). Trimming took off 6 bases at V and 5 bases at J, with 19 bases between the two ends. Germline loops: CDR1 SGHAT, CDR2 FQNNGV. This CDR3 has 15 amino acids. The CDR3 reads CASRGTRRPRTEAFF. The CDR3 nucleotides read TGTGCCAGCAGGGGGACGAGGAGACCACGAACTGAAGCTTTCTTT.

Only a few counts were recorded for this clonotype. The J gene is TRBJ1-4, the V gene TRBV7-9, with no clear D. The CDR3 spans 15 residues. The germline V gene encodes CDR1 SEHNR and CDR2 FQNEAQ (reference sequence). The ends were cut back, 2 bases at V and 5 bases at J, with 12 bases in the middle. CDR3 bases: TGTGCCAGCAGCTTATCCCCCCCACCGAATGAAAAACTGTTTTTT. It translates to CASSLSPPPNEKLFF.

The chain combines TRBV4-2 with TRBJ1-6; D not resolved. The CDR3 consists of 19 residues. Germline CDR1 LGHNA, CDR2 YNFKEQ. V was pared by 0 bases and J by 6 bases, with 21 bases between. CDR3: CASSQDSGSVQLGNSPLHF. The CDR3 DNA reads as TGTGCCAGCAGCCAAGATAGTGGTTCGGTGCAGTTGGGTAATTCACCCCTCCACTTT.

Only a few counts were recorded for this clonotype. The chain links TRBV7-6 to TRBJ2-5; 10 positions agree with TRBD2. Germline V CDR1 and CDR2: SGHVS, FNYEAQ. CDR3 length: 15 residues. V lost 5 bases and J lost 1; bases outside the gene matches: 4. This CDR3 reads CASSNSGGRQETQYF. CDR3 bases: TGTGCCAGCAGCAATAGCGGGGGGCGCCAAGAGACCCAGTACTTC.

This chain uses TRBV20-1 with TRBJ1-3; no clear D gene. Trimming left V 5 bases short and J 0 bases short, with 14 bases between. Germline assignment: CDR1 DFQATT and CDR2 SNEGSKA (reference sequence). CDR3 length: 15 residues. CDR3 nucleotide sequence: TGCAGTGCTCCACGGGCCTCCTACTCTGGAAACACCATATATTTT. It is translated as CSAPRASYSGNTIYF.

This clonotype was picked up a small number of times. This sequence joins TRBV20-1 and TRBJ2-1; 10 bases map to TRBD2. The CDR3 is made up of 17 amino acids. Germline V gene lookup returns CDR1 DFQATT and CDR2 SNEGSKA (reference sequence). V was pared by 0 bases and J by 2 bases, with 7 bases of the junction left unmatched. CDR3 sequence reads: CSARDGTSGIAYNEQFF. CDR3 DNA sequence: TGCAGTGCTAGAGATGGTACTAGCGGGATCGCCTACAATGAGCAGTTCTTC.

The chain joins TRBV5-1 to TRBJ2-7, with TRBD1 matching 7 bases. Trimming at V came to 0 bases and at J to 5 bases, leaving 11 bases not matched to a gene. The CDR3 contains 16 residues. Per the germline V gene, CDR1 is SGHRS and CDR2 is YFSETQ. CDR3 DNA: TGCGCCAGCAGCTTGGAGGGGTGGGACAGAGCCAACGAGCAGTACTTC. It codes for CASSLEGWDRANEQYF.

There are many counts of this clonotype. The chain links TRBV5-1 to TRBJ2-2, with a weak D call TRBD1 (5 bases). Germline V gene data show CDR1 as SGHRS and CDR2 as YFSETQ. This CDR3 has 16 amino acids. Trimming took off 1 base at V and 1 base at J, with 11 bases between the two ends. The CDR3 sequence is CASSLLTGRNTGELFF. The CDR3 nucleotides read TGCGCCAGCAGCTTGCTTACAGGCAGGAACACCGGGGAGCTGTTTTTT.

This clonotype was picked up a small number of times. The rearrangement uses TRBV29-1 and TRBJ2-5, with D possibly TRBD1 on 6 matching bases. Germline assignment: CDR1 SQVTM and CDR2 ANQGSEA. Trimming pared 7 bases from V and 7 bases from J, leaving 19 bases between. The CDR3 runs 13 residues. CDR3 in amino acids: CSAAGGGVGTQYF. DNA for the CDR3: TGCAGCGCCGCTGGGGGCGGCGTAGGGACCCAGTACTTC.

This clonotype was seen at least ten times. The chain is built from TRBV20-1 and TRBJ2-2, with TRBD1 identical over 10 bases. V gave up 4 bases and J gave up 4 bases; unmatched junction bases: 6. Germline lookup yields CDR1 DFQATT and CDR2 SNEGSKA (reference sequence). The CDR3 totals 15 residues. CDR3 residues: CSATSGQGFTGELFF. The CDR3 DNA reads as TGCAGTGCTACTTCGGGACAGGGGTTCACCGGGGAGCTGTTTTTT.

This clonotype was recorded a few times. The J gene is TRBJ1-2, the V gene TRBV29-1; the match to TRBD1 covers 7 bases. CDR1 and CDR2 (germline): SQVTM, ANQGSEA. CDR3 length: 15 amino acids. V lost 4 bases and J lost 3; bases outside the gene matches: 11. The CDR3, as DNA: TGCAGCGTTGGTGGGACAGTTTTAGAAGACTATGGCTACACCTTC. Protein sequence: CSVGGTVLEDYGYTF.

To note about this clonotype: A much larger clone lies one base from this, so it may be a read error. The V and J genes are TRBV20-1 and TRBJ2-2, with no clear D. The germline CDR1 and CDR2 sequences are DFQATT and SNEGSKA (reference sequence). Between the trimmed V and J ends, which lost 0 bases and 3 bases, there was a span of 11 bases. The CDR3 loop spans 15 amino acids. The CDR3, as DNA: TGCAGTGCTAGAGACCCAGGTCGGGACACCGGGGAGCTGTTTTTT. This encodes CSARDPGRDTGELFF.

This clonotype was counted ten times or more. The CDR3 spells CASSSNRGRKDTQYF. The CDR3 nucleotides read TGCGCCAGCAGCTCGAACAGGGGGCGGAAAGATACGCAGTATTTT. V is TRBV5-1 and J is TRBJ2-3; 9 bases align to TRBD1. The CDR3 has 15 amino acids. Germline V gene sequence: CDR1 SGHRS, CDR2 YFSETQ. After removal of 3 bases from V and 5 bases from J, the junction contained 7 bases not matched to a gene.

The chain links TRBV19 to TRBJ2-7, with 12 bases identical to TRBD1. The germline gives CDR1 LNHDA, CDR2 SQIVND (reference sequence). The CDR3 runs 15 residues. J lost 2 bases, V lost 7 bases, and 6 bases had no gene match. The CDR3 sequence: CASMGQGARPYEQYF. DNA for the CDR3: TGTGCCAGTATGGGACAGGGGGCGCGTCCCTACGAGCAGTACTTC.

This clonotype was counted only a few times. This chain uses TRBV20-1 with TRBJ1-6, with D maybe TRBD1 (6 bases). Deletions cut 5 bases from V and 5 bases from J, with 10 bases between. Per the germline V gene, CDR1 is DFQATT and CDR2 is SNEGSKA (reference sequence). The CDR3 runs 13 residues. The CDR3 is CSAETGNNSPLHF. The CDR3 DNA sequence: TGCAGTGCTGAGACAGGAAATAATTCACCCCTCCACTTT.

CDR3 amino acids: CASRGDRAGFYEQYF. CDR3 DNA: TGTGCCAGCAGGGGTGACAGGGCCGGCTTCTACGAGCAGTACTTC. The chain uses TRBV2 and TRBJ2-7, with 7 bases matching TRBD1. This CDR3 is 15 amino acids long. Germline V gene lookup returns CDR1 SNHLY and CDR2 FYNNEI. The V segment lost 6 bases and the J segment 3 bases; nucleotides outside the gene matches: 11.

In its sample, this clonotype was seen many times. J is TRBJ2-3 and V is TRBV12-3 or TRBV12-4; a weak D match, TRBD1 (5 bases). V lost 7 bases and J lost 1, with 15 bases in between. The CDR3 contains 15 residues. The CDR3 sequence is CASTRTPFGTDTQYF. In DNA, the CDR3 is TGTGCCAGCACCCGGACACCGTTTGGCACAGATACGCAGTATTTT.

The table lists this clonotype with a few counts. This chain connects TRBV7-2 to TRBJ2-3, with 10 bases identical to TRBD2. The CDR3 has 14 amino acids. Germline V CDR1 and CDR2: SGHTA, FQGNSA. J gave up 7 bases and V 5 bases, and 6 bases lay outside the gene matches. Here the CDR3 reads CASSQLAGSNTQYF. The CDR3 DNA reads TGTGCCAGCAGCCAACTAGCGGGATCGAATACGCAGTATTTT.